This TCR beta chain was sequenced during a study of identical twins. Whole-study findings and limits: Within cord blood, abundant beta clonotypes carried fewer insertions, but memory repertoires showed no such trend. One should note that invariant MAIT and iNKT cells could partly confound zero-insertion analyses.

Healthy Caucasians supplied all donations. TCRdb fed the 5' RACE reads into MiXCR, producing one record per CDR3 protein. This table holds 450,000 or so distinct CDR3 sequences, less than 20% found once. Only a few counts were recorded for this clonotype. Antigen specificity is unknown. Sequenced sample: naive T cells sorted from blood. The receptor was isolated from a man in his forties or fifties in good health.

The CDR3 here is CSAIRVRIRQGMVETQYF. CDR3 bases: TGCAGTGCTATACGCGTCAGGATCAGGCAGGGGATGGTAGAGACCCAGTACTTC. The rearrangement joins TRBV20-1 to TRBJ2-5; D might be TRBD1 (6 bases). CDR1 is DFQATT and CDR2 is SNEGSKA in the germline V gene (reference sequence). CDR3 size: 18 residues. Deletions cut 4 bases from V and 4 bases from J, with 28 bases between.